These 13 T cell receptor beta chains came from one sample sequenced in a study of T cells after yellow fever vaccination. One entry per CDR3 protein results from TCRdb running MiXCR on the 5' RACE reads. The top ten hold 3% to 4% of the sample, which has 250,000 to 300,000 distinct CDR3 sequences, approximately 10% seen once. The sequencing here drew on CD4+ T cells sorted from PBMCs, taken 5 days after the yellow fever booster vaccination. The receptors derive from a man aged 18-30 years who received the YFV17D yellow fever vaccine.

This clonotype was detected ten times or more. The J gene is TRBJ1-6, the V gene TRBV12-3 or TRBV12-4, with no clear D. The V gene lost 6 bases and the J gene lost 10 bases, with 13 bases spanning the gap. There are 13 residues in the CDR3. CDR3 amino acids: CASRTRGRSPLHF. DNA of the CDR3: TGTGCCAGCAGGACAAGAGGGCGATCACCCCTCCACTTT.

This clonotype was counted between two and nine times. V usage is TRBV12-3 or TRBV12-4 and J usage is TRBJ2-2; D is unclear. Trimming removed 1 base from V and 6 bases from J, with 6 bases in between. CDR3 length: 13 residues. The DNA for the CDR3 is TGTGCCAGCAGTTTAGATATACCCGGGGAGCTGTTTTTT. It is translated as CASSLDIPGELFF.

This clonotype appeared many times. The V gene is TRBV5-1, the J gene TRBJ2-7; 7 nucleotides match TRBD1. This CDR3 has 13 residues. V was clipped by 3 bases and J by 4 bases; unmatched bases: 4. The germline V gene encodes CDR1 SGHRS and CDR2 YFSETQ. CDR3 sequence: CASSSGTAYEQYF. In DNA form, the CDR3 reads TGCGCCAGCAGCTCCGGGACAGCTTACGAGCAGTACTTC.

This clonotype showed up just a few times. This rearrangement joins TRBV11-2 to TRBJ2-5; D uncertain. V dropped 2 bases and J dropped 4 bases, with 14 bases sitting between them. Looked up from germline, CDR1 is SGHAT and CDR2 is FQNNGV. This CDR3 spans 15 amino acids. CDR3: CASSLRYIGPETQYF. CDR3 in DNA: TGTGCCAGCAGCTTAAGATATATAGGGCCAGAGACCCAGTACTTC.

The chain carries TRBV7-8 and TRBJ1-1, with TRBD1 as a possible D gene (5 bases). The V end lost 5 bases, the J end lost 5 bases, and 15 bases lay between the germline ends. The CDR3 consists of 14 residues. Per the germline V gene, CDR1 is SGHVS and CDR2 is FQNEAQ. CDR3 loop: CASSEREGTTEAFF. The CDR3 nucleotides are TGTGCCAGCAGCGAAAGGGAGGGGACGACTGAAGCTTTCTTT.

This clonotype was counted many times. The V call is TRBV29-1, the J call TRBJ1-4; D gene unclear. V was pared by 7 bases and J by 0 bases, with 9 bases between. CDR1 and CDR2 from the germline V gene are SQVTM and ANQGSEA. CDR3 length: 13 residues. The CDR3 region is CSARHSTNEKLFF. CDR3 in DNA: TGCAGCGCTAGACACTCAACTAATGAAAAACTGTTTTTT.

In this sample, this clonotype turned up a few times. J is TRBJ2-2 and V is TRBV3-1; tentative D call: TRBD1 (6 bases). Germline lookup yields CDR1 LGHDT and CDR2 YNNKEL (reference sequence). The CDR3 runs 13 residues. The V end was cut by 6 bases, the J end by 6 bases, with 11 bases between. The CDR3 DNA is TGTGCCAGCAGACCACAGGGCCCCGGGGAGCTGTTTTTT. The encoded protein is CASRPQGPGELFF.

This clonotype was seen more than once but under ten times. The gene calls are TRBV6-2 or TRBV6-3 and TRBJ1-5; unclear D gene. The CDR3 has 15 amino acids. Germline V gives CDR1 MNHEY, CDR2 SVGEGT. V was cut by 8 bases and J by 3 bases, with 17 bases left in between. The CDR3 here is CASVGRVRANQPQHF. In DNA form, the CDR3 reads TGTGCCAGCGTTGGGCGGGTGAGGGCCAATCAGCCCCAGCATTTT.

This clonotype was counted at least ten times. This chain uses TRBV12-3 or TRBV12-4 with TRBJ1-5, with D unclear. CDR3 length equals 14 residues. The V end lost 6 bases, the J end lost 7 bases, and 16 bases lay between the germline ends. The CDR3 DNA follows: TGTGCCAGCAGCCGATCTTCGGGGAGGCAGCCCCAGCATTTT. Protein sequence: CASSRSSGRQPQHF.

The genes are TRBV4-3 and TRBJ2-7; tentatively, D is TRBD2 (5 bases). Germline CDR1 and CDR2: LGHNA and YSLEER. The CDR3 extends over 14 amino acids. The V end lost 4 bases, the J end lost 1 base, and 11 bases lay between the germline ends. CDR3 loop: CASSRGLGSYEQYF. CDR3 sequence (DNA): TGCGCCAGCAGCCGTGGACTGGGGTCCTACGAGCAGTACTTC.

The rearrangement uses TRBV9 and TRBJ2-3; D gene unclear. V lost 2 bases and J 1 base, leaving 11 bases between the germline ends. There are 15 residues in the CDR3. The V gene's germline CDR1 is SGDLS and CDR2 YYNGEE. The CDR3 DNA sequence: TGTGCCAGCAGCGTGATCGGCCAGGGCACAGATACGCAGTATTTT. Translated, it gives CASSVIGQGTDTQYF.

V gene TRBV7-6 combines with J gene TRBJ2-3; D tentatively fits TRBD1 or TRBD2 (5 bases each). The CDR3 loop spans 15 amino acids. Germline CDR1 and CDR2: SGHVS and FNYEAQ. V was cut by 3 bases and J by 2 bases, with 12 bases left in between. The chain's CDR3 is CASSFPGRDTDTQYF. The CDR3, as DNA: TGTGCCAGCAGCTTTCCGGGACGGGACACAGATACGCAGTATTTT.

This clonotype was observed at least ten times. V and J are TRBV18 and TRBJ2-2, with D perhaps matching TRBD1 (6 bases). The CDR3 is 16 residues long. The V gene lost 0 bases and the J gene lost 0 bases, with 8 bases spanning the gap. The germline V gene has CDR1 KGHSH and CDR2 LQKENI. The CDR3 nucleotides are TGTGCCAGCTCACCACCCCAGGGGCCGAACACCGGGGAGCTGTTTTTT. Translated: CASSPPQGPNTGELFF.